Below, 25 T cell receptor beta chains from the same sample are listed, as sequenced in a study of TIL therapy for anti-PD-1-resistant metastatic lung cancer. The time point: pre-treatment sample, taken before nivolumab and TIL therapy. The libraries were made with immunoSEQ v3. Profiled with immunoSEQ multiplex PCR; TCRdb holds only in-frame clones, not every one. The sample lists about 60,000 clones, approximately 69% occurring once. The sequencing used blood, collected at baseline. Receptors were obtained from a person aged 25-79 years with non-small cell lung cancer.

The chain employs TRBV13 and TRBJ2-3; 7 bases are shared with TRBD2. The CDR3 runs to 15 residues. Germline-derived CDR1 and CDR2 are PRHDT and FYEKMQ (reference sequence). V lost 2 bases to trimming and J lost 2 bases; unmatched junction nucleotides: 4. DNA of the CDR3: TGTGCCAGCAGCTTAATTAGCGGGTTCACAGATACGCAGTATTTT. Its protein product is CASSLISGFTDTQYF.

V and J are TRBV5-1 and TRBJ2-1; 8 nucleotides match TRBD1. The CDR3 sequence is 16 residues long. Germline CDR1 is SGHRS and CDR2 is YFSETQ. V lost 1 base and J lost 3; bases outside the gene matches: 6. CDR3 protein: CASSLKGQVIYNEQFF. CDR3 coding DNA: TGCGCCAGCAGCTTGAAGGGACAGGTAATCTACAATGAGCAGTTCTTC.

This rearrangement joins TRBV4-1 to TRBJ1-4; 7 bases map to TRBD1. Trimming at V came to 3 bases and at J to 4 bases, leaving 8 bases not matched to a gene. CDR3 size: 16 residues. The germline V gene has CDR1 MGHRA and CDR2 YSYEKL. CDR3 protein: CASSHLTGSGNEKLFF. As DNA, the CDR3 is TGCGCCAGCAGCCATTTGACAGGGTCGGGTAATGAAAAACTGTTTTTT.

The chain joins TRBV2 to TRBJ2-5; 13 bases map to TRBD2. Germline V CDR1 and CDR2: SNHLY, FYNNEI. V was clipped by 5 bases and J by 5 bases; unmatched bases: 5. The CDR3 contains 15 residues. The CDR3 is CASSFPTSGRETQYF. CDR3 bases: TGTGCCAGCAGTTTTCCGACTAGCGGGAGGGAGACCCAGTACTTC.

This clone was seen more than once but under ten times. The gene calls are TRBV5-1 and TRBJ2-3, with D perhaps matching TRBD1 or TRBD2 (5 bases each). Per the germline V gene, CDR1 is SGHRS and CDR2 is YFSETQ. Trimming took 3 bases from V and 1 from J, leaving 12 bases between them. The CDR3 is 15 amino acids. As DNA, the CDR3 is TGCGCCAGCAGCTCGATGGGACGGCGCACAGATACGCAGTATTTT. This encodes CASSSMGRRTDTQYF.

This clone turned up a few times. The rearrangement joins TRBV2 to TRBJ2-7, with D possibly being TRBD2 (5 bases). V lost 8 bases and J lost 6, with 20 bases in between. This CDR3 region has 14 residues. Germline values: CDR1 SNHLY, CDR2 FYNNEI. The CDR3 is CASRPAGLPLEQYF. The CDR3 coding sequence is TGTGCCAGCCGGCCCGCCGGACTCCCTCTCGAGCAGTACTTC.

This chain connects TRBV20-1 to TRBJ2-7; D not resolved. The CDR3 contains 10 residues. Deletions cut 2 bases from V and 5 bases from J, with 4 bases between. CDR1 is DFQATT, CDR2 SNEGSKA, per germline (reference sequence). The CDR3 bases are TGCAGTGCTAGATCCCACGAGCAGTACTTC. Translation gives CSARSHEQYF.

This chain connects TRBV6-5 to TRBJ2-1; tentatively, D is TRBD1 (6 bases). The V gene lost 2 bases and the J gene lost 12 bases, with 23 bases spanning the gap. CDR3 length: 16 amino acids. Germline lookup yields CDR1 MNHEY and CDR2 SVGAGI. CDR3 DNA sequence: TGTGCCAGCAGTTACGCCCTTGAGACAGGTTACAGCGTGCAGTTCTTC. This sequence encodes CASSYALETGYSVQFF.

The V gene is TRBV19, the J gene TRBJ2-5; weak D call: TRBD1 (6 bases). The V end was cut by 5 bases, the J end by 5 bases, with 15 bases between. The CDR3 sequence is 14 residues long. Germline V gene sequence: CDR1 LNHDA, CDR2 SQIVND (reference sequence). CDR3 sequence: CASSWKGERETQYF. In DNA form, the CDR3 reads TGTGCCAGTAGTTGGAAGGGGGAGCGGGAGACCCAGTACTTC.

The J gene is TRBJ2-7, the V gene TRBV2; D is uncertain. The length of the CDR3 is 11 residues. Germline V gene lookup returns CDR1 SNHLY and CDR2 FYNNEI. Trimming shortened V by 4 bases and J by 2 bases, and 3 bases separated the two germline ends. CDR3 in DNA: TGTGCCAGCAGTGGGGCCTACGAGCAGTACTTC. Encoded protein: CASSGAYEQYF.

This clone has more than one count but fewer than ten. J is TRBJ1-5 and V is TRBV12-5, with 8 positions matching TRBD1. The CDR3 has 13 residues. V dropped 4 bases and J dropped 4; count of bases not matched to a gene: 0. Germline CDR1 and CDR2: LGHNT and FRNRAP. The CDR3 protein is CASGWDRNQPQHF. The CDR3 region has the DNA TGTGCTAGTGGTTGGGACAGGAATCAGCCCCAGCATTTT.

The chain joins TRBV11-2 to TRBJ2-1, with TRBD2 matching over 11 bases. Germline V gives CDR1 SGHAT, CDR2 FQNNGV. The V and J ends lost 5 bases and 10 bases, in that order; junction bases with no gene match: 10. This CDR3 has 15 residues. The CDR3 protein is CASSPQLAGVGEQFF. The CDR3 bases are TGTGCCAGCAGCCCACAACTAGCGGGGGTCGGGGAGCAGTTCTTC.

CDR3 nucleotides: TGTGCCAGCAGTGAAACCGGGGGGCGGGATTCGTGGGAGACCCAGTACTTC. It specifies CASSETGGRDSWETQYF. The chain employs TRBV25-1 and TRBJ2-5; the D gene is possibly TRBD2 (7 bases). With 2 bases removed from V and 5 bases from J, the gap between germline ends came to 21 bases. The CDR3 totals 17 residues. The germline gives CDR1 MGHDK, CDR2 SYGVNS.

This rearrangement joins TRBV5-1 to TRBJ2-7; D is uncertain. Trimming stripped 0 bases from V and 3 bases from J, with 10 bases between. Germline V gives CDR1 SGHRS, CDR2 YFSETQ. CDR3 length: 14 residues. In DNA form, the CDR3 reads TGCGCCAGCAGCTTGGAGCCTAGAAACTACGAGCAGTACTTC. Amino acids: CASSLEPRNYEQYF.

The chain has TRBV6-1 and TRBJ2-1; D is undetermined. Trimming took 5 bases from V and 0 from J, leaving 11 bases between them. Germline V gene lookup returns CDR1 MNHNS and CDR2 SASEGT. This CDR3 has 15 amino acids. The CDR3 reads CASSPWVGSYNEQFF. CDR3 bases: TGTGCCAGCAGTCCCTGGGTAGGCTCCTACAATGAGCAGTTCTTC.

V usage is TRBV7-8 and J usage is TRBJ2-5; D remains unclear. Germline V gives CDR1 SGHVS, CDR2 FQNEAQ. Trimming stripped 1 base from V and 0 bases from J, with 9 bases between. The CDR3 loop spans 15 amino acids. CDR3 loop: CASSLVAVYQETQYF. The CDR3 DNA reads as TGTGCCAGCAGCTTAGTGGCGGTATACCAAGAGACCCAGTACTTC.

J is TRBJ2-3 and V is TRBV5-5; no clear D gene. The CDR3 consists of 12 residues. V was cut by 1 base and J by 0 bases, with 0 bases left in between. The germline V gene has CDR1 SGHKS and CDR2 YYEKEE (reference sequence). CDR3 region: CASSLSTDTQYF. CDR3 bases: TGTGCCAGCAGCTTGAGCACAGATACGCAGTATTTT. Supplemented by reference TRBV5-5 and TRBJ2-3, the full variable domain reads DAGVTQSPTHLIKTRGQQVTLRCSPISGHKSVSWYQQVLGQGPQFIFQYYEKEERGRGNFPDRFSARQFPNYSSELNVNALLLGDSALYLCASSLSTDTQYFGPGTRLTVL.

The rearrangement uses TRBV14 and TRBJ1-2, with TRBD1 as a possible D gene (6 bases). Germline CDR1 is SGHDN and CDR2 is FVKESK. The V gene lost 4 bases and the J gene lost 3 bases, with 24 bases spanning the gap. This CDR3 region has 18 residues. CDR3 sequence reads: CASSPTPRGGKGYYGYTF. Here the CDR3 DNA reads TGTGCCAGCAGCCCAACCCCCAGGGGAGGGAAGGGCTACTATGGCTACACCTTC.

The chain couples TRBV2 to TRBJ1-5, with D uncertain. This CDR3 has 15 amino acids. Trimming shortened V by 5 bases and J by 1 base, and 12 bases separated the two germline ends. Germline lookup yields CDR1 SNHLY and CDR2 FYNNEI. CDR3 coding DNA: TGTGCCAGCAGTTATTTGGACGGAAGCAATCAGCCCCAGCATTTT. Translating it yields CASSYLDGSNQPQHF.

The chain carries TRBV6-1 and TRBJ2-5; TRBD1 matches 9 bases. Trimming removed 7 bases from V and 8 bases from J; junction bases left unmatched: 14. Germline-derived CDR1 and CDR2 are MNHNS and SASEGT. This CDR3 has 15 residues. CDR3 DNA: TGTGCCAGCATAGAGGGGACAGGGTTGTTCTATACCCAGTACTTC. It translates to CASIEGTGLFYTQYF.

This clone showed up just once. V and J are TRBV27 and TRBJ2-6; perhaps TRBD2 as D (5 bases). CDR1 is MNHEY, CDR2 SMNVEV, per germline (reference sequence). Trimming left V 5 bases short and J 1 base short, with 12 bases between. CDR3 size: 16 residues. The DNA of the CDR3 is TGTGCCAGCAGTCCCCCAAGAGGGTCTGGGGCCAACGTCCTGACTTTC. Translation gives CASSPPRGSGANVLTF.

V is TRBV30 and J is TRBJ1-1; D is possibly TRBD1 (6 bases). CDR1 GTSNPN and CDR2 SVGIG come from the germline V gene (reference sequence). Trimming removed 2 bases at V and 5 bases at J, with 12 bases between. The CDR3 totals 13 residues. The CDR3 DNA reads TGTGCCTGGAGTCGGATAGGGGGGACTGAAGCTTTCTTT. Translation: CAWSRIGGTEAFF.

This clone was observed a single time. The V and J genes are TRBV14 and TRBJ2-3, with D tentatively TRBD1 (6 bases). Germline V gives CDR1 SGHDN, CDR2 FVKESK. The CDR3 sequence is 16 residues long. Between the trimmed V and J ends, which lost 4 bases and 2 bases, there was a span of 16 bases. The CDR3 DNA reads as TGTGCCAGCAGCCCCCGGCCAGGGGTTAACACAGATACGCAGTATTTT. This codes for CASSPRPGVNTDTQYF. The complete variable domain, with remaining parts taken from reference TRBV14 and TRBJ2-3, reads EAGVTQFPSHSVIEKGQTVTLRCDPISGHDNLYWYRRVMGKEIKFLLHFVKESKQDESGMPNNRFLAERTGGTYSTLKVQPAELEDSGVYFCASSPRPGVNTDTQYFGPGTRLTVL.

The chain uses TRBV25-1 and TRBJ2-3; D is ambiguous. V was cut by 6 bases and J by 1 base, with 8 bases left in between. The CDR3 runs 13 residues. Germline V gives CDR1 MGHDK, CDR2 SYGVNS. The CDR3 DNA follows: TGTGCCAGCAGCAGAACAGGCACAGATACGCAGTATTTT. Amino acids: CASSRTGTDTQYF.

V is TRBV5-6 and J is TRBJ1-2, with 10 nucleotides matching TRBD1. Germline CDR1 is SGHDT and CDR2 is YYEEEE. J was trimmed by 7 bases and V by 1 base; bases with no gene match: 7. The CDR3 extends over 15 amino acids. CDR3 sequence reads: CASSLTLTGGGGYTF. CDR3 in DNA: TGTGCCAGCAGCTTGACTTTGACAGGGGGCGGTGGCTACACCTTC.